This is a list of T cell receptor beta chains from one sample in a study of blood T cell repertoires in COVID-19. The data were produced by immunoSEQ multiplex PCR, yet TCRdb's version contains in-frame clones alone and is incomplete. The sample contains roughly 340,000 clones, over 75% of which appear only once. The material sequenced was PBMCs or T cells enriched from blood (not recorded which). These TCRs come from a man aged 18 to 30 who had recovered from COVID-19. Both conserved end residues are part of each CDR3. Fields, in order: J gene, V gene, clone size, D gene, CDR3 protein, CDR3 DNA. The D gene is left open where the match is weak. Clone size is shown for a subset of rows, as once, few, many or a class of expanded clone.

>TRBJ2-2|TRBV11-3|NA|NA
CASSSVTGELFF
TGTGCCAGCAGTAGCGTCACCGGGGAGCTGTTTTTT
>TRBJ2-1|TRBV7-9|NA|NA
CASSPGGSWITYNEQFF
TGTGCCAGCAGCCCAGGTGGCTCCTGGATCACCTACAATGAGCAGTTCTTC
>TRBJ2-1|TRBV28|NA|TRBD2
CASRGPGTSGPRRSYNEQFF
TGTGCCAGCAGAGGACCCGGGACTAGCGGGCCCCGAAGGTCCTACAATGAGCAGTTCTTC
>TRBJ2-5|TRBV2|NA|TRBD2
CASSLKRGLAGVYQETQYF
TGTGCCAGCAGTCTAAAAAGGGGACTAGCGGGGGTGTACCAAGAGACCCAGTACTTC
>TRBJ2-3|TRBV9|NA|TRBD2
CASSVLAETSTDTQYF
TGTGCCAGCAGCGTCCTAGCGGAGACTAGCACAGATACGCAGTATTTT
>TRBJ2-2|TRBV2|NA|NA
CASTENRGGTGELFF
TGTGCCAGCACCGAGAATAGGGGCGGCACCGGGGAGCTGTTTTTT
>TRBJ2-3|TRBV6-1|NA|NA
CASSEAPSLGTQYF
TGTGCCAGCAGTGAAGCCCCTAGCTTGGGTACGCAGTATTTT
>TRBJ2-1|TRBV7-9|NA|NA
CASVPQPRVYNEQFF
TGTGCCAGCGTCCCCCAGCCCAGGGTCTACAATGAGCAGTTCTTC
>TRBJ1-5|TRBV19|NA|NA
CASSIMSQPQHF
TGTGCCAGTAGTATAATGAGCCAGCCCCAGCATTTT
>TRBJ2-7|TRBV27|NA|TRBD2
CASSSGLGTHEQYF
TGTGCCAGCAGTTCGGGACTAGGTACCCACGAGCAGTACTTC
>TRBJ2-5|TRBV13|NA|TRBD2
CASSSRSGLAGEETQYF
TGTGCCAGCAGCTCACGCTCGGGACTAGCGGGGGAAGAGACCCAGTACTTC
>TRBJ2-2|TRBV28|NA|TRBD2
CASSSSGRKAGELFF
TGTGCCAGCAGTTCAAGCGGGAGGAAGGCCGGGGAGCTGTTTTTT
>TRBJ2-5|TRBV7-2|NA|TRBD1
CASSLGTGETQYF
TGTGCCAGCAGCTTAGGGACAGGGGAGACCCAGTACTTC
>TRBJ2-1|TRBV7-3|NA|NA
CASSLVGGSSGVRDEQFF
TGTGCCAGCAGCTTAGTAGGCGGGTCCTCTGGAGTTCGCGATGAGCAGTTCTTC
>TRBJ2-7|TRBV25-1|NA|TRBD1
CASGPGAGGQYF
TGTGCCAGCGGCCCCGGGGCAGGGGGGCAGTACTTC
>TRBJ1-2|TRBV10-3|once|NA
CAISVEGALGYGYTF
TGTGCCATCAGTGTAGAAGGGGCTTTGGGCTATGGCTACACCTTC
>TRBJ2-1|TRBV7-3|NA|TRBD2
CASSLTSGTTNEQFF
TGTGCCAGCAGCTTAACTAGCGGGACTACTAATGAGCAGTTCTTC
>TRBJ2-5|TRBV29-1|once|NA
CSVEVLSYRQETQYF
TGCAGCGTTGAAGTGCTCAGTTACCGACAAGAGACCCAGTACTTC
>TRBJ2-1|TRBV28|NA|TRBD2
CASSFGGRAYNEQFF
TGTGCCAGCAGTTTTGGTGGGAGGGCCTACAATGAGCAGTTCTTC
>TRBJ2-5|TRBV5-5|NA|NA
CASSLTGEETQYF
TGTGCCAGCAGCTTGACGGGGGAAGAGACCCAGTACTTC
>TRBJ1-1|TRBV5-8|NA|NA
CASSLGPLGSTEAFF
TGTGCCAGCAGCTTGGGTCCCCTTGGTAGCACTGAAGCTTTCTTT
>TRBJ1-2|TRBV5-5|NA|NA
CASSLFQGRNYGYTF
TGTGCCAGCAGCTTGTTCCAGGGCCGTAACTATGGCTACACCTTC
>TRBJ1-1|TRBV27|NA|NA
CASSFVIAGKLAEAFF
TGTGCCAGCAGTTTCGTCATCGCAGGGAAACTCGCTGAAGCTTTCTTT
>TRBJ1-2|TRBV27|NA|NA
CASRRGEGISYGYTF
TGTGCCAGCAGACGCGGTGAGGGCATCTCCTATGGCTACACCTTC
>TRBJ2-1|TRBV24-1|NA|TRBD2
CATSERTSGVNEQFF
TGTGCCACCAGTGAGAGGACTAGCGGTGTCAATGAGCAGTTCTTC
>TRBJ1-2|TRBV28|NA|TRBD1
CASSLTGGGYGYTF
TGTGCCAGCAGTTTGACAGGGGGGGGCTATGGCTACACCTTC
>TRBJ1-2|TRBV2|NA|TRBD1
CASSSDRLANYGYTF
TGTGCCAGCAGTTCGGACAGGTTAGCTAACTATGGCTACACCTTC
>TRBJ1-1|TRBV28|NA|NA
CASSSGTEAFF
TGTGCCAGCAGCTCAGGTACTGAAGCTTTCTTT
>TRBJ1-5|TRBV3-1/TRBV3-2|NA|NA
CASSQGGGLGQPQHF
TGTGCCAGCAGCCAAGGCGGGGGGTTAGGTCAGCCCCAGCATTTT
>TRBJ1-6|TRBV7-8|NA|TRBD1
CASSSSGQAKNSPLHF
TGTGCCAGCAGCTCTTCGGGACAGGCCAAAAATTCACCCCTCCACTTT
>TRBJ1-3|TRBV3-1/TRBV3-2|NA|NA
CASSRGFANTIYF
TGTGCCAGCAGCCGAGGGTTCGCCAACACCATATATTTT
>TRBJ1-5|TRBV28|NA|TRBD1
CASSSGQGNQPQHF
TGTGCCAGCAGTTCAGGACAGGGGAATCAGCCCCAGCATTTT
>TRBJ2-2|TRBV27|once|TRBD2
CASSKVAGVGWELFF
TGTGCCAGCAGTAAAGTAGCGGGAGTGGGCTGGGAGCTGTTTTTT
>TRBJ1-2|TRBV5-6|NA|NA
CASSPPDSWMGYTF
TGTGCCAGCAGCCCCCCGGACAGCTGGATGGGCTACACCTTC
>TRBJ1-4|TRBV2|NA|NA
CASSPHEKLFF
TGTGCCAGCAGTCCTCATGAAAAACTGTTTTTT
>TRBJ2-2|TRBV12-3/TRBV12-4|NA|NA
CASSEQGELFF
TGTGCCAGCAGTGAACAGGGGGAGCTGTTTTTT
>TRBJ2-2|TRBV30|NA|TRBD2
CACGGGLAGTGELFF
TGTGCCTGCGGAGGCGGACTAGCGGGAACCGGGGAGCTGTTTTTT